The 14 T cell receptor beta chains below were found in one sample sequenced in a study of cytomegalovirus exposure and HLA in healthy donors. PCR employed 60 Vbeta and 13 Jbeta primers. Sequenced by immunoSEQ multiplex PCR; TCRdb stores in-frame clones only, minus some. This sample has 75,000 to 95,000 clones, with 65% found just once. Sequencing was done on a sample of PBMCs. The origin of the receptors is a woman between 50 and 59 years old in good health and CMV-seropositive.

This clone has more than one count but fewer than ten. The chain combines TRBV10-1 with TRBJ1-3; D perhaps matches TRBD1 (5 bases). The CDR3 totals 14 residues. Deletions cut 3 bases from V and 3 bases from J, with 9 bases between. Per the germline V gene, CDR1 is WNHNN and CDR2 is SYGVQD (reference sequence). CDR3 nucleotide sequence: TGCGCCAGCAGTGAACGCAGGGATGGAAACACCATATATTTT. Its translation: CASSERRDGNTIYF.

This clone appeared once. The V and J genes are TRBV5-6 and TRBJ2-4, with 8 positions matching TRBD1. Per germline, CDR1 SGHDT and CDR2 YYEEEE. The V and J ends lost 2 bases and 0 bases, in that order; junction bases with no gene match: 1. CDR3 length: 15 amino acids. CDR3 region: CASSFGQGAKNIQYF. The DNA for the CDR3 is TGTGCCAGCAGCTTCGGACAGGGAGCCAAAAACATTCAGTACTTC.

J is TRBJ1-4 and V is TRBV30; possible D gene TRBD1, 5 bases. The CDR3 totals 15 residues. Per germline, CDR1 GTSNPN and CDR2 SVGIG (reference sequence). V was pared by 0 bases and J by 6 bases, with 14 bases between. The CDR3 region is CAWSVITPRDEKLFF. The CDR3 DNA is TGTGCCTGGAGTGTAATAACCCCCAGGGATGAAAAACTGTTTTTT.

Concerning this clone: This same CDR3 is encoded by further DNA sequences in the sample. In DNA, the CDR3 is TGCAGCGTTGTTGGGGGGACTAATGAAAAACTGTTTTTT. It encodes CSVVGGTNEKLFF. The rearrangement uses TRBV29-1 and TRBJ1-4; the D gene is possibly TRBD1 (5 bases). CDR3 length: 13 residues. CDR1 and CDR2 from the germline V gene are SQVTM and ANQGSEA. The V end lost 4 bases, the J end lost 2 bases, and 8 bases lay between the germline ends.

J is TRBJ1-6 and V is TRBV27; 10 nucleotides line up with TRBD1. The CDR3 loop spans 16 amino acids. Germline trimming cut 5 bases from V and 8 bases from J; bases unmatched to any gene: 9. Looked up from germline, CDR1 is MNHEY and CDR2 is SMNVEV (reference sequence). The CDR3 region is CASSRSPGTGDSPLHF. As DNA, the CDR3 is TGTGCCAGCAGTCGCTCCCCCGGGACAGGGGATTCACCCCTCCACTTT.

This chain uses TRBV4-1 with TRBJ2-1; TRBD2 might be the D (5 bases). There are 14 residues in the CDR3. The germline CDR1 and CDR2 sequences are MGHRA and YSYEKL. V gave up 4 bases and J gave up 5 bases, with 12 bases separating them. The DNA of the CDR3 is TGCGCCAGCAGCCGAGGGTCAGGCCACAATGAGCAGTTCTTC. Amino acid sequence: CASSRGSGHNEQFF.

The chain uses TRBV2 and TRBJ2-3; D is unresolved. Germline CDR1 is SNHLY and CDR2 is FYNNEI. The CDR3 sequence is 11 residues long. V lost 4 bases to trimming and J lost 8 bases, with 7 bases between them. The CDR3 bases are TGTGCCAGCAGTGTCTTGGCTACGCAGTATTTT. The encoded protein is CASSVLATQYF. Complete variable domain (other parts from reference TRBV2 and TRBJ2-3): EPEVTQTPSHQVTQMGQEVILRCVPISNHLYFYWYRQILGQKVEFLVSFYNNEISEKSEIFDDQFSVERPDGSNFTLKIRSTKLEDSAMYFCASSVLATQYFGPGTRLTVL.

This clone occurred a few times. The genes are TRBV20-1 and TRBJ2-7, with D tentatively TRBD1 (5 bases). Germline-derived CDR1 and CDR2 are DFQATT and SNEGSKA (reference sequence). The CDR3 runs 11 residues. With 3 bases removed from V and 6 bases from J, the gap between germline ends came to 9 bases. The CDR3 is CSASQGGEQYF. For the CDR3, the DNA is TGCAGTGCTAGCCAGGGTGGCGAGCAGTACTTC.

This clone has a single count. The V and J genes are TRBV30 and TRBJ1-5; no firm D call. Germline V gene lookup returns CDR1 GTSNPN and CDR2 SVGIG (reference sequence). Trimming took 2 bases from V and 3 from J, leaving 5 bases between them. The CDR3 covers 12 residues. The chain's CDR3 is CAWSPSNQPQHF. As DNA, the CDR3 is TGTGCCTGGAGTCCCTCCAATCAGCCCCAGCATTTT.

This rearrangement joins TRBV27 to TRBJ2-1, with D perhaps matching TRBD1 (5 bases). V was clipped by 10 bases and J by 4 bases, with 23 bases between them. This CDR3 is built from 16 residues. Germline V gives CDR1 MNHEY, CDR2 SMNVEV (reference sequence). The CDR3 DNA is TGTGCCACCTCAATTAGGGGTGCCCACCCTTACAATGAGCAGTTCTTC. It is translated as CATSIRGAHPYNEQFF.

This chain connects TRBV4-1 to TRBJ2-1, with 7 bases lining up with TRBD1. Germline CDR1 reads MGHRA; CDR2 reads YSYEKL. The ends lost 0 bases at V and 2 bases at J; junction bases unmatched: 4. This CDR3 is 16 amino acids long. The CDR3 nucleotides are TGCGCCAGCAGCCAAGATGACAGGGCAACCTACAATGAGCAGTTCTTC. Residues: CASSQDDRATYNEQFF.

V is TRBV2 and J is TRBJ1-5; 7 positions match TRBD1. The germline gives CDR1 SNHLY, CDR2 FYNNEI. Losses at the gene ends were 7 bases for V and 5 bases for J; bases not matched to a gene: 11. The CDR3 is made up of 15 amino acids. CDR3 residues: CASTPRQGMDQPQHF. CDR3 sequence (DNA): TGTGCCAGCACCCCCCGACAGGGTATGGATCAGCCCCAGCATTTT.

This clone has just a few counts. The V call is TRBV11-1, the J call TRBJ2-3; 9 bases align to TRBD1. V lost 5 bases to trimming and J lost 6 bases; unmatched junction nucleotides: 6. Germline values: CDR1 SGHAT, CDR2 FQDESV (reference sequence). The CDR3 loop spans 14 amino acids. Written as DNA, the CDR3 is TGTGCCAGCAGCCTCACAGGGGGCGAGGATACGCAGTATTTT. Residues: CASSLTGGEDTQYF.

About this clone: The same CDR3 can be traced to other DNA sequences in this sample. The chain carries TRBV9 and TRBJ1-1, with D possibly being TRBD1 (6 bases). V lost 0 bases and J lost 3, with 6 bases in between. Germline CDR1 is SGDLS and CDR2 is YYNGEE. The CDR3 length is 13 residues. DNA for the CDR3: TGTGCCAGCAGCGTAGGACAGGACACTGAAGCTTTCTTT. This translates into CASSVGQDTEAFF.